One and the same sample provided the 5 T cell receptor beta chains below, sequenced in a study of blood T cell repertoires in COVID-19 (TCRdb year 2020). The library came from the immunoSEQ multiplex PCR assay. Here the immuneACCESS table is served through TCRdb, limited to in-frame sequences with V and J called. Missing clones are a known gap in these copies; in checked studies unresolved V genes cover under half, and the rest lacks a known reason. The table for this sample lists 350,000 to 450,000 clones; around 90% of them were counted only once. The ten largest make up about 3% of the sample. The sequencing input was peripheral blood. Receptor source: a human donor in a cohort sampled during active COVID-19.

CDR3: CACRLAATYEQYF. CDR3 coding DNA: TGTGCCTGTCGACTAGCGGCCACCTACGAGCAGTACTTC. This chain uses TRBV30 with TRBJ2-7; 9 bases are a match to TRBD2. The CDR3 runs to 13 residues. The J segment lost 2 bases and the V segment lost 6 bases, leaving 5 bases of the junction unmatched. Germline CDR1 and CDR2: GTSNPN and SVGIG (reference sequence).

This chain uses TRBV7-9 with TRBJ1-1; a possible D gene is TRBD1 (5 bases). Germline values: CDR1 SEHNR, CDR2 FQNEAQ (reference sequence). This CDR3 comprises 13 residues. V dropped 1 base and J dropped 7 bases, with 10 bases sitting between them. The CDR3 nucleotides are TGTGCCAGCAGCTTAGGACAGCATCATGAAGCTTTCTTT. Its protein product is CASSLGQHHEAFF.

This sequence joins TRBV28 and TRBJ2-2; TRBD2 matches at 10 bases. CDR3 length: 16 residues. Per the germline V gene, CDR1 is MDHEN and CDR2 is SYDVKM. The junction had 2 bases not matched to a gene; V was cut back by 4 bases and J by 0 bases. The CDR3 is CASSSSGRANTGELFF. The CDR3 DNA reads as TGTGCCAGCAGTTCTAGCGGGAGAGCGAACACCGGGGAGCTGTTTTTT.

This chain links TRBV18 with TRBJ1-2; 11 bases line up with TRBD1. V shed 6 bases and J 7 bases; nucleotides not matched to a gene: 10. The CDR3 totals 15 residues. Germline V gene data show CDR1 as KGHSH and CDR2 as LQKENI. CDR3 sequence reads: CASSSGQGAPGGYTF. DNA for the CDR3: TGTGCCAGCTCTTCCGGACAGGGGGCGCCAGGTGGCTACACCTTC.

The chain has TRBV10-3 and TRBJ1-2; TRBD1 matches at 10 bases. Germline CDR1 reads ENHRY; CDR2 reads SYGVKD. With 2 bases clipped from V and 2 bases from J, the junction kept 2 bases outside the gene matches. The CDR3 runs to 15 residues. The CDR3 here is CAISEGGQGNYGYTF. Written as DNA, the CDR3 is TGTGCCATCAGTGAGGGGGGACAGGGGAACTATGGCTACACCTTC.